This record looks at one T cell receptor (beta chain) sequence and its context. V lost 0 bases and J lost 1; bases outside the gene matches: 1. This CDR3 contains 14 residues. Germline lookup yields CDR1 DFQATT and CDR2 SNEGSKA (reference sequence). RNA transcripts provided the source from which TCR beta CDR3 regions were amplified. In the first-round RT-PCR of the TCR CDR3, the HTBI primer set was used. TCRdb re-called the multiplex PCR reads with MiXCR, one entry per CDR3 protein. Of around 420,000 distinct CDR3 sequences detected, about 15% appear once; the ten largest clones hold about 7.7%. This record belongs to a study of T cells in Graves' hyperthyroidism and ophthalmopathy.

The chain uses TRBV20-1 and TRBJ1-1; 8 bases agree with TRBD1. Material: blood. This receptor was identified in a young woman with Graves' hyperthyroidism. CDR3 DNA: TGCAGTGCTAGAGATCAGGGGGCGAACACTGAAGCTTTCTTT. Translation: CSARDQGANTEAFF.